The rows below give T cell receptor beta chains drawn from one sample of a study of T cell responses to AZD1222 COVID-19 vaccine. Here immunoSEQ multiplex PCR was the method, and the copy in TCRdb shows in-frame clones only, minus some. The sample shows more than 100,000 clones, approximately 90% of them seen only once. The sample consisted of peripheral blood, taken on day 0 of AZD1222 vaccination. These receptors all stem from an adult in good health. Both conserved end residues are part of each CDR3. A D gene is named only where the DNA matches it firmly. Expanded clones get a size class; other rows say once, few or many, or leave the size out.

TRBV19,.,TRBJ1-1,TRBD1,TGTGCCAGTACTCCAGAACCAGGGGGCTACACTGAAGCTTTCTTT,CASTPEPGGYTEAFF
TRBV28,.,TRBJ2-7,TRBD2,TGTGCCAGCAGTTTACCAGCGGGGGCCTACGAGCAGTACTTC,CASSLPAGAYEQYF
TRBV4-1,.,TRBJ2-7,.,TGCGCCAGCAGCCAAGTCGGTCGTTTGGACGAGCAGTACTTC,CASSQVGRLDEQYF
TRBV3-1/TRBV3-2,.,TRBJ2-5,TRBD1,TGTGCCAGCAGCCAAGGAGCTTTGACAGGGTCAGAGACCCAGTACTTC,CASSQGALTGSETQYF
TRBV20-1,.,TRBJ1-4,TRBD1,TGCAGTGCTAATGAAAGGGGGCTCTTGGCTAATGAAAAACTGTTTTTT,CSANERGLLANEKLFF
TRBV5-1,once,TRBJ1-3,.,TGCGCCAGCAGCTTGGAAGGGAACTCTGGAAACACCATATATTTT,CASSLEGNSGNTIYF
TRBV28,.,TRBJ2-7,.,TGTGCCAGCCCCCCCGATAGAGGTGGGGACTACGAGCAGTACTTC,CASPPDRGGDYEQYF
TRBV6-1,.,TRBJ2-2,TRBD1,TGTGCCAGCAGTGAAGGCAGGGGGTCCGCCGGGGAGCTGTTTTTT,CASSEGRGSAGELFF
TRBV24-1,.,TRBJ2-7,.,TGTGCCACGTATCAGACGACAGTCACCTACGAGCAGTACTTC,CATYQTTVTYEQYF
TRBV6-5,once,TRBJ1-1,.,TGTGCCAGCTCAAACAGTTTCATGAACACTGAAGCTTTCTTT,CASSNSFMNTEAFF
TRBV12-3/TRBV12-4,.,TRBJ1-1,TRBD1,TGTGCCAGCCTGACAGGGGGGAACACTGAAGCTTTCTTT,CASLTGGNTEAFF
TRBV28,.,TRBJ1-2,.,TGTGCCAGCAGCCAGAGAGGAGGGCTAGATGGCTACACCTTC,CASSQRGGLDGYTF
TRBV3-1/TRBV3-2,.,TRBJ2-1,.,TGTGCCAGCAGCCAAGGAGGACAGAACAATGAGCAGTTCTTC,CASSQGGQNNEQFF
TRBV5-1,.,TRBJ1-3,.,TGCGCCAGCAGCATGGACAGCTCTGGAAACACCATATATTTT,CASSMDSSGNTIYF
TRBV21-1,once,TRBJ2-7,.,TGTGCCAGCAGCAAAGGCCGGGACAGGGCCTACGAGCAGTACTTC,CASSKGRDRAYEQYF
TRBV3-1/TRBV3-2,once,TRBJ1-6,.,TGTGCCAGCAGCCTTCAGGGACCTCCCTCACCCCTCCACTTT,CASSLQGPPSPLHF
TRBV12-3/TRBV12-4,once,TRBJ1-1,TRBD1,TGTGCCAGCAGGTGGACAGGGACCACTGAAGCTTTCTTT,CASRWTGTTEAFF
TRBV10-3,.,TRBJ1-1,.,TGTGCCATCGGGGGACCGAACACTGAAGCTTTCTTT,CAIGGPNTEAFF
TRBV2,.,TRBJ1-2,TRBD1,TGTGCCAAAACACAAAGGGACAGGCAAGGGGTGAGGTATGGCTACACCTTC,CAKTQRDRQGVRYGYTF
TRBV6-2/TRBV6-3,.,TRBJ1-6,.,TGTGCCAGCAGTTTCTCAGAGGATTCACCCCTCCACTTT,CASSFSEDSPLHF
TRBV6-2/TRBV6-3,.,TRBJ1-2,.,TGTGCCAGCAGTTACCCAGGGACGCTTAATGGCTACACCTTC,CASSYPGTLNGYTF
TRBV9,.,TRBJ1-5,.,TGTGCCAGCAGCGTAGAAGGTAGCAATCAGCCCCAGCATTTT,CASSVEGSNQPQHF
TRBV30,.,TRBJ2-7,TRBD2,TGTGCCTGGACCTCAGCGGGAGACTACGAGCAGTACTTC,CAWTSAGDYEQYF
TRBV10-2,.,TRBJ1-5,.,TGCGCCAGCAGTGCACTCCCTGGCACCTCTAACAATCAGCCCCAGCATTTT,CASSALPGTSNNQPQHF
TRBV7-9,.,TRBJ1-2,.,TGTGCCAGCAGCTTAGTTGGGAGTTCCTATGGCTACACCTTC,CASSLVGSSYGYTF
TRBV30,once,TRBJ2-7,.,TGTGCCTGGACTGGTGGGACTTTTACCTACGAGCAGTACTTC,CAWTGGTFTYEQYF
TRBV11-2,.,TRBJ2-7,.,TGTGCCAGCAGCCCCGGACAAGAGCAGTACTTC,CASSPGQEQYF
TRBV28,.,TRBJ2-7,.,TGTGCCAGCAGAAGCGGGCAATCCTACGAGCAGTACTTC,CASRSGQSYEQYF
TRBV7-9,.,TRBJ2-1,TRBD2,TGTGCCAGCAGCAGACTAGCGGGACAGGGTGAGCAGTTCTTC,CASSRLAGQGEQFF
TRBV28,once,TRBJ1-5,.,TGTGCCAGCAGTACGGGCAATCAGCCCCAGCATTTT,CASSTGNQPQHF
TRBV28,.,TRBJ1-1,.,TGTGCCAGCAGTTTACAGAGACTGAACACTGAAGCTTTCTTT,CASSLQRLNTEAFF
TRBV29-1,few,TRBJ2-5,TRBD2,TGCAGCGTTTGGACTAGCGGGGGCCCTCTCCAAGAGACCCAGTACTTC,CSVWTSGGPLQETQYF
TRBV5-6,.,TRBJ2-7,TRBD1,TGTGCCAGCAGCTTGGAGAGGGGGCGGGTCGAGCAGTACTTC,CASSLERGRVEQYF
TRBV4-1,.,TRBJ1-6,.,TGCGCCAGCAGCCAAGTGAACAGTTATAATTCACCCCTCCACTTT,CASSQVNSYNSPLHF
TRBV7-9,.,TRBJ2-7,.,TGTGCCAGCAGCTTAGCGGGGACGGGCTACGAGCAGTACTTC,CASSLAGTGYEQYF
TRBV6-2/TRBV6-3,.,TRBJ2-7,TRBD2,TGTGCCAGCAGTTACACTTGGACTAGCGGGGGCTCCTACGAGCAGTACTTC,CASSYTWTSGGSYEQYF
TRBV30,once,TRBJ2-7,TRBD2,TGTGCCTGGAGTGTAGTCGGGGTGACTAGCGGGAGCCACATCGGGGAGCAGTACTTC,CAWSVVGVTSGSHIGEQYF
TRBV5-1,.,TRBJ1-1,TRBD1,TGCGCCAGCAGCTGGGACAGGGGTGGGCGGAACACTGAAGCTTTCTTT,CASSWDRGGRNTEAFF
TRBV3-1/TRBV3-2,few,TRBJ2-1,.,TGTGCCAGCAGCCTCTACAATGAGCAGTTCTTC,CASSLYNEQFF
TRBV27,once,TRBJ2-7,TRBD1,TGTGCCAGCAAGGAGGAAGGGACAGACCCCTACGAGCAGTACTTC,CASKEEGTDPYEQYF
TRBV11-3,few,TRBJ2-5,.,TGTGCCAGCAGCTTAGGGCGAGCGGGTTATGGTGAGACCCAGTACTTC,CASSLGRAGYGETQYF
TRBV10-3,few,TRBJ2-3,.,TGTGCCATCAGTGATGTAATATCTGCTAAAACAGATACGCAGTATTTT,CAISDVISAKTDTQYF
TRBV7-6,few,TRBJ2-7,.,TGTGCCAGCAGCTTAGCGGGGGGGGCCTCCTACGAGCAGTACTTC,CASSLAGGASYEQYF
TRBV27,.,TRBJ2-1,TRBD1,TGTGCCAGCAGTCCACTTGAGACAGGGGGCGATGAGCAGTTCTTC,CASSPLETGGDEQFF
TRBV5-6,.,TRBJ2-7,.,TGTGCCAGCAGCTTGGAGGCGATTCCCTACGAGCAGTACTTC,CASSLEAIPYEQYF
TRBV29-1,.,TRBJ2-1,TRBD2,TGCAGCGTTGAGCTGAGCGGGACTAGCGACTATGAGCAGTTCTTC,CSVELSGTSDYEQFF
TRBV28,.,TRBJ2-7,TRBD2,TGTGCCAGCAGTTTGGGAGGGGCGAATCACGAGCAGTACTTC,CASSLGGANHEQYF
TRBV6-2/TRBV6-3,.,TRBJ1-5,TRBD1,TGTGCCAGCAGTCCGGGACAGGGGTTTAATCAGCCCCAGCATTTT,CASSPGQGFNQPQHF
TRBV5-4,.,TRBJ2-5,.,TGTGCCAGCACCCGGGGAATGGGGAGGGGGCTAGAGACCCAGTACTTC,CASTRGMGRGLETQYF
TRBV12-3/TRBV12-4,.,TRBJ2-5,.,TGTGCCAGCAGCCTGGATTCGGTGGAGACCCAGTACTTC,CASSLDSVETQYF